This T cell receptor (beta chain) was profiled in a study of control samples from healthy donors and cancer patients. This CDR3 spans 16 amino acids. V was clipped by 0 bases and J by 6 bases, with 16 bases between them. The germline V gene has CDR1 SGHDT and CDR2 YYEEEE. The method was immunoSEQ multiplex PCR; TCRdb's version includes in-frame clones alone and lacks a portion of them. Seen here are 15,000 or so clones, about 92% observed once, and the top ten hold approximately 14%. The TCR sequence derives from a man older than 75 with lung cancer. The sequenced material came from PBMCs. The chain joins TRBV5-6 to TRBJ2-1, with D uncertain. In nucleotides, the CDR3 is TGTGCCAGCAGCTTGGGGCCGGGCTTAGATGGCAATGAGCAGTTCTTC. It codes for CASSLGPGLDGNEQFF. Full variable domain (outside the CDR3, taken from reference TRBV5-6 and TRBJ2-1): DAGVTQSPTHLIKTRGQQVTLRCSPKSGHDTVSWYQQALGQGPQFIFQYYEEEERQRGNFPDRFSGHQFPNYSSELNVNALLLGDSALYLCASSLGPGLDGNEQFFGPGTRLTVL.